This T cell receptor (beta chain) is from a study of blood T cells in healthy people across ages. A second about 6 to 12 cycle PCR used barcoded and J-beta primers. TCRdb re-called the 5' RACE reads with MiXCR, one entry per CDR3 protein. The table includes fewer than 1,200,000 distinct CDR3 sequences, about 25% detected once. The sample was also reused in another study, on T cells of mothers and their children.

The receptor comes from a girl aged 2 to 9 in good health. The source material was blood.

CDR3 in DNA: TGTGCCAGCAGCTTTACTTGGAACACTGAAGCTTTCTTT. Its protein is CASSFTWNTEAFF. V gene TRBV7-6 combines with J gene TRBJ1-1; no reliable D call. Germline lookup yields CDR1 SGHVS and CDR2 FNYEAQ. The CDR3 loop spans 13 amino acids. Trimming pared 3 bases from V and 1 base from J, leaving 6 bases between.